This is a list of T cell receptor beta chains from one sample in a study of identifying expanded T cells in peripheral blood. Here immunoSEQ multiplex PCR was the method, and the copy in TCRdb shows in-frame clones only, minus some. The sample shows about 91,000 clones, approximately 88% of them seen only once. Sample: blood. All receptors derive from a person between 18 and 69 years old in good health. Each CDR3 is given with its conserved first and last residue. Each record gives: clone size, V gene, J gene, D gene, CDR3 protein, CDR3 DNA. A D gene is named only where the DNA matches it firmly. Clone sizes are given selectively: once, few, many, or a class where the clone is expanded.

>.|TRBV6-6|TRBJ2-1|.
CASSAGYNEQFF
TGTGCCAGCTCAGCGGGTTACAATGAGCAGTTCTTC
>.|TRBV18|TRBJ1-6|.
CASSRSGTPNSPLHF
TGTGCCAGCTCACGCTCCGGGACACCCAATTCACCCCTCCACTTT
>.|TRBV6-4|TRBJ2-5|TRBD2
CASSPQAGEQETQYF
TGTGCCAGTTCCCCCCAAGCGGGGGAACAAGAGACCCAGTACTTC
>many|TRBV10-2|TRBJ1-3|.
CASSLGRQPTGNTIYF
TGCGCCAGCAGTCTCGGACGGCAACCAACGGGAAACACCATATATTTT
>.|TRBV2|TRBJ2-2|.
CASSDVTLNTGELFF
TGTGCCAGCAGTGATGTAACTTTGAACACCGGGGAGCTGTTTTTT
>.|TRBV30|TRBJ1-1|.
CAWSKGPPEAFF
TGTGCCTGGAGTAAGGGGCCCCCTGAAGCTTTCTTT
>.|TRBV5-6|TRBJ2-6|TRBD2
CASSFETSSSGANVLTF
TGTGCCAGCAGCTTTGAGACTAGCAGCTCTGGGGCCAACGTCCTGACTTTC
>.|TRBV7-2|TRBJ2-1|.
CASSQLRAVEQFF
TGTGCCAGCAGCCAATTGCGGGCCGTAGAGCAGTTCTTC
>.|TRBV9|TRBJ2-5|.
CASSVKTGQNQETQYF
TGTGCCAGCAGCGTAAAAACAGGACAAAACCAAGAGACCCAGTACTTC
>.|TRBV7-9|TRBJ1-2|.
CASSLVGGRGYTF
TGTGCCAGCAGCTTAGTAGGGGGTCGAGGCTACACCTTC
>.|TRBV11-3|TRBJ2-3|.
CASSPRESTDTQYF
TGTGCCAGCTCCCCCAGGGAAAGCACAGATACGCAGTATTTT
>.|TRBV19|TRBJ2-2|.
CASSAVEELFF
TGTGCCAGTAGTGCCGTAGAGGAGCTGTTTTTT
>.|TRBV4-3|TRBJ2-7|.
CASSQDSGRTGGILPYEQYF
TGCGCCAGCAGCCAAGATTCGGGGAGGACAGGAGGTATCCTCCCCTACGAGCAGTACTTC
>few|TRBV6-4|TRBJ2-2|TRBD1
CASSEGTGGTGELFF
TGTGCCAGCAGTGAGGGGACAGGGGGCACCGGGGAGCTGTTTTTT
>.|TRBV18|TRBJ1-1|.
CASSPTDTEAFF
TGTGCCAGCTCACCCACTGACACTGAAGCTTTCTTT
>.|TRBV4-1|TRBJ1-1|.
CASSPRTGRNTEAFF
TGCGCCAGCAGCCCGAGAACGGGGCGGAACACTGAAGCTTTCTTT
>once|TRBV7-2|TRBJ2-5|TRBD2
CASSPDGASGKTQYF
TGTGCCAGCAGTCCAGATGGAGCTAGCGGTAAGACCCAGTACTTC
>.|TRBV7-2|TRBJ2-4|TRBD2
CASSFGPGGNIQYF
TGTGCCAGCAGCTTTGGTCCGGGGGGGAACATTCAGTACTTC
>.|TRBV2|TRBJ2-2|.
CASSQAGELFF
TGTGCCAGCAGTCAAGCCGGGGAGCTGTTTTTT
>.|TRBV5-5|TRBJ2-1|TRBD2
CASSLAGGFYNEQFF
TGTGCCAGCAGCTTGGCCGGGGGGTTCTACAATGAGCAGTTCTTC
>.|TRBV10-1|TRBJ2-3|.
CASKAEYAQYF
TGCGCCAGTAAGGCAGAATACGCGCAGTATTTT
>.|TRBV9|TRBJ2-3|.
CASSKLGGLNTDTQYF
TGTGCCAGCAGCAAACTCGGGGGTCTCAACACAGATACGCAGTATTTT
>.|TRBV11-2|TRBJ2-4|TRBD1
CASSLGQGNIQYF
TGTGCCAGCAGCTTGGGACAGGGGAACATTCAGTACTTC
>.|TRBV5-1|TRBJ2-3|.
CASSPLDLKTQYF
TGCGCCAGCAGCCCTCTGGACTTAAAGACGCAGTATTTT
>.|TRBV2|TRBJ2-2|.
CASSEVRTANTGELFF
TGTGCCAGCAGTGAAGTCCGGACAGCGAACACCGGGGAGCTGTTTTTT
>.|TRBV27|TRBJ2-3|TRBD2
CASSSPAGSKGDTQYF
TGTGCCAGCAGCTCCCCAGCGGGATCAAAGGGAGATACGCAGTATTTT
>.|TRBV30|TRBJ2-7|.
CAWSGLGGYEQYF
TGTGCCTGGAGTGGACTAGGGGGCTACGAGCAGTACTTC
>.|TRBV9|TRBJ2-1|TRBD1
CASSVDAGQGLFF
TGTGCCAGCAGCGTAGATGCGGGACAGGGACTGTTCTTC
>.|TRBV6-1|TRBJ2-5|.
CASSVVRGGETQYF
TGTGCCAGCAGTGTGGTCAGGGGAGGAGAGACCCAGTACTTC
>.|TRBV7-3|TRBJ1-5|.
CASSLGARGPQHF
TGTGCCAGCAGCTTAGGAGCTAGAGGACCCCAGCATTTT
>.|TRBV18|TRBJ2-3|.
CASSPRTGSTDTQYF
TGTGCCAGCTCACCCCGGACTGGAAGCACAGATACGCAGTATTTT
>.|TRBV6-6|TRBJ1-2|.
CASSQKYGYTF
TGTGCCAGCAGTCAGAAGTATGGCTACACCTTC
>.|TRBV13|TRBJ2-2|.
CASSYRQGAGYTGELFF
TGTGCCAGCAGTTACCGTCAGGGTGCAGGGTACACCGGGGAGCTGTTTTTT